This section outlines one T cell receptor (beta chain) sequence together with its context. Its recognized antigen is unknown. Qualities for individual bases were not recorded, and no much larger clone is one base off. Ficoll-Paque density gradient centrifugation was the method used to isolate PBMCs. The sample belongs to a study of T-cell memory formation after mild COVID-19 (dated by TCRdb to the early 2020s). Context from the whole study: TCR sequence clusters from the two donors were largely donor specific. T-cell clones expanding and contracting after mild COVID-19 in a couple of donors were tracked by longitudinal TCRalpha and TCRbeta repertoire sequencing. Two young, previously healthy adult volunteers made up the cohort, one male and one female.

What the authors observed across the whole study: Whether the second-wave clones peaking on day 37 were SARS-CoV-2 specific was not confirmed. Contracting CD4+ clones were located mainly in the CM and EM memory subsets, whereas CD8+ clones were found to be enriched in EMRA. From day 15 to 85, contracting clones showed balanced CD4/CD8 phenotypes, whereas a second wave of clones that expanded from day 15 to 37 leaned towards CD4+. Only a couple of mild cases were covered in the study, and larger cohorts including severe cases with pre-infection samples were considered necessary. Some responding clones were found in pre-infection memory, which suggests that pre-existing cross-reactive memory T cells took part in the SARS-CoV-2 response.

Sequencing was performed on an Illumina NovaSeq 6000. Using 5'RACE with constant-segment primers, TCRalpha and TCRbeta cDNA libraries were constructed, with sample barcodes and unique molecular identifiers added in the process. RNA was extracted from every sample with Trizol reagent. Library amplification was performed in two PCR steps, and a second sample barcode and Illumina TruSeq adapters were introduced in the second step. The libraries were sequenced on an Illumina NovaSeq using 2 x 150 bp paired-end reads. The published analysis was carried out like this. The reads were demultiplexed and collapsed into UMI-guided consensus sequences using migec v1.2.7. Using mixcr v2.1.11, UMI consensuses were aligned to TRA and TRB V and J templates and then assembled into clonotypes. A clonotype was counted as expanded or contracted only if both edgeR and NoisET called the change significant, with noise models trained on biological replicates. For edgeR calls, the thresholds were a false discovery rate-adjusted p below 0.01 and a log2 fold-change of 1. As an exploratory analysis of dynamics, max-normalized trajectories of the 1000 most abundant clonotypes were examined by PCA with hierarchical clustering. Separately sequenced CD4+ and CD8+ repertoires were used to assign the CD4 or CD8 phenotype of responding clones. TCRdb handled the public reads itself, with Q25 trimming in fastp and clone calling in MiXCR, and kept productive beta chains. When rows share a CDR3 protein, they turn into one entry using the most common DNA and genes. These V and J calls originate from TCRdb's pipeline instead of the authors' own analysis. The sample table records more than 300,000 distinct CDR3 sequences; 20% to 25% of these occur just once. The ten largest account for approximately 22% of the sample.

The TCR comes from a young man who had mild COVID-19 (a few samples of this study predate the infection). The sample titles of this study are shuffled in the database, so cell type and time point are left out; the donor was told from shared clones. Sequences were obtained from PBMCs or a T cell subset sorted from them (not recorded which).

The encoded CDR3 is CASSLPTGRETQYF. The DNA sequence reads TGTGCCAGCAGTTTACCGACAGGGCGAGAGACCCAGTACTTC. The V and J segments used are TRBV27 and TRBJ2-5, with 7 middle bases fitting TRBD1. Including the terminal cysteine and phenylalanine, the CDR3 comprises 14 residues. The sequence is cut down to CDR3 DNA, 42 bases in frame from base 1. CDR1 and CDR2 were assigned from the germline V gene (reference sequence) as MNHEY and SMNVEV. Compared with germline, V lacks 2 bases and J lacks 4 bases; bases without a gene match: 4.